Presented here are 17 T cell receptor beta chains from one specimen sequenced in a study of shared clonotypes between healthy human individuals. Data came from immunoSEQ multiplex PCR; TCRdb stores just in-frame clones and leaves some out. The sample has just under 350,000 clones, more than 60% seen once. Sequenced: memory CD4+ T cells sorted from blood. Stated subset: CD45RA-negative fraction. These receptors came from a man under 40 in good health.

This chain connects TRBV2 to TRBJ2-6; D not certain. This CDR3 has 12 amino acids. Germline V CDR1 and CDR2: SNHLY, FYNNEI. Trimming left V 8 bases short and J 11 bases short, with 13 bases between. The DNA for the CDR3 is TGTGCCAGCGCTCCCACCATCGACGTCCTGACTTTC. It yields the protein CASAPTIDVLTF.

The chain uses TRBV9 and TRBJ2-2, with TRBD1 identical over 8 bases. The germline CDR1 and CDR2 sequences are SGDLS and YYNGEE. The J segment lost 7 bases and the V segment lost 6 bases, leaving 5 bases of the junction unmatched. The length of the CDR3 is 13 residues. In nucleotides, the CDR3 is TGTGCCAGCAAGACAGGGGATCACGGGGAGCTGTTTTTT. Protein product: CASKTGDHGELFF.

The chain couples TRBV10-3 to TRBJ1-2; D might be TRBD1 (6 bases). The CDR3 has 16 amino acids. Trimming left V 1 base short and J 3 bases short, with 15 bases between. CDR1 ENHRY and CDR2 SYGVKD come from the germline V gene. The CDR3 DNA follows: TGTGCCATCAGTGAGTTAGGACAGCCTAGGGACTATGGCTACACCTTC. The encoded protein is CAISELGQPRDYGYTF.

The chain carries TRBV16 and TRBJ2-7; 8 nucleotides agree with TRBD1. Germline trimming cut 0 bases from V and 5 bases from J; bases unmatched to any gene: 6. The CDR3 loop spans 15 amino acids. CDR1 and CDR2 (germline): KGHSY, FQNENV. CDR3 sequence reads: CASSQSWAGGDEQYF. CDR3 coding DNA: TGTGCCAGCAGCCAATCGTGGGCAGGGGGCGACGAGCAGTACTTC.

This clone appeared once. The CDR3 sequence: CASSLVLAGADTQYF. Here the CDR3 DNA reads TGTGCCAGCAGCTTAGTACTAGCGGGAGCAGATACGCAGTATTTT. The rearrangement uses TRBV7-6 and TRBJ2-3; TRBD2 matches at 11 bases. The CDR3 loop spans 15 amino acids. Germline CDR1 reads SGHVS; CDR2 reads FNYEAQ. The junction had 1 base not matched to a gene; V was cut back by 1 base and J by 4 bases.

The V gene is TRBV14, the J gene TRBJ2-2; tentative D call: TRBD2 (7 bases). V was clipped by 4 bases and J by 5 bases, with 20 bases between them. The CDR3 spans 17 residues. Germline CDR1 SGHDN, CDR2 FVKESK. In nucleotides, the CDR3 is TGTGCCAGCAGCCGCCTCGGTCGGGGGGCGCGAACCGGGGAGCTGTTTTTT. It yields the protein CASSRLGRGARTGELFF.

V usage is TRBV21-1 and J usage is TRBJ2-7; the table's D call, TRBD2, was not checked against the DNA. TRBV21-1 represents a pseudogene. This CDR3 has 17 residues. The CDR3 region is CASSILSGRGGRIEQYF. The CDR3 bases are TGTGCCAGCAGCATCCTGAGCGGGAGAGGGGGAAGGATCGAGCAGTACTTC.

The rearrangement links TRBV25-1 to TRBJ1-1; TRBD1 matches at 9 bases. V lost 2 bases and J lost 7; bases outside the gene matches: 11. The CDR3 is 16 amino acids. Germline V gene lookup returns CDR1 MGHDK and CDR2 SYGVNS. CDR3 region: CASSESRDREGLEAFF. The DNA for the CDR3 is TGTGCCAGCAGTGAAAGCCGGGACAGGGAAGGTCTTGAAGCTTTCTTT.

This rearrangement joins TRBV7-9 to TRBJ1-1; 8 bases are shared with TRBD1. This CDR3 comprises 15 residues. Losses at the gene ends were 4 bases for V and 2 bases for J; bases not matched to a gene: 6. Germline CDR1 SEHNR, CDR2 FQNEAQ (reference sequence). The CDR3 sequence: CASSSQGASNTEAFF. The DNA of the CDR3 is TGTGCCAGCAGCTCCCAGGGGGCCTCTAACACTGAAGCTTTCTTT. The full variable domain, with the rest looked up from reference TRBV7-9 and TRBJ1-1, is DTGVSQNPRHKITKRGQNVTFRCDPISEHNRLYWYRQTLGQGPEFLTYFQNEAQLEKSRLLSDRFSAERPKGSFSTLEIQRTEQGDSAMYLCASSSQGASNTEAFFGQGTRLTVV.

The chain links TRBV6-6 to TRBJ2-1; D ambiguous. Germline loops: CDR1 MNHNY, CDR2 SVGAGI (reference sequence). The germline V and J ends were trimmed by 0 bases and 10 bases, with 19 bases remaining between them. The CDR3 spans 16 residues. CDR3 amino acids: CASSYSRAVETGEQFF. CDR3 coding DNA: TGTGCCAGCAGTTACTCAAGGGCAGTAGAGACTGGGGAGCAGTTCTTC.

This clone has only one observation. CDR3 DNA sequence: TGTGCCGGCAAAGAGGGCACAAGGGACAGAGAAGCTTTCTTT. It specifies CAGKEGTRDREAFF. The gene calls are TRBV6-1 and TRBJ1-1; 7 bases align to TRBD1. V shed 11 bases and J 8 bases; nucleotides not matched to a gene: 17. Per the germline V gene, CDR1 is MNHNS and CDR2 is SASEGT. The CDR3 has 14 amino acids.

The chain couples TRBV5-6 to TRBJ2-5; D is possibly TRBD1 or TRBD2 (5 bases each). CDR1 and CDR2 from the germline V gene are SGHDT and YYEEEE. The CDR3 has 14 amino acids. Trimming cost V 6 bases and J 5 bases, with 17 bases left between them. CDR3 DNA: TGTGCCAGCACGCCGCGATCCTGGGGGGAGACCCAGTACTTC. It yields the protein CASTPRSWGETQYF. Based on the CDR3 plus reference TRBV5-6 and TRBJ2-5, the full variable domain is DAGVTQSPTHLIKTRGQQVTLRCSPKSGHDTVSWYQQALGQGPQFIFQYYEEEERQRGNFPDRFSGHQFPNYSSELNVNALLLGDSALYLCASTPRSWGETQYFGPGTRLLVL.

In regard to this clone: A read error likely explains this, since a far larger clone differs by one base. The same CDR3 is also encoded by other DNA sequences in this sample. This sequence joins TRBV5-1 and TRBJ1-5, with D unclear. V dropped 0 bases and J dropped 1 base, with 5 bases sitting between them. Germline CDR1 and CDR2: SGHRS and YFSETQ. The CDR3 contains 14 residues. CDR3 loop: CASSLGVSNQPQHF. DNA of the CDR3: TGCGCCAGCAGCTTGGGGGTCAGCAATCAGCCCCAGCATTTT.

This chain links TRBV6-1 with TRBJ1-5; D is possibly TRBD1 (6 bases). The ends were cut back, 2 bases at V and 3 bases at J, with 11 bases in the middle. The CDR3 is made up of 15 amino acids. Germline assignment: CDR1 MNHNS and CDR2 SASEGT. The CDR3 sequence: CASSEFGQPNQPQHF. CDR3 nucleotides: TGTGCCAGCAGTGAATTCGGACAGCCCAATCAGCCCCAGCATTTT.

The V and J genes are TRBV10-3 and TRBJ2-7; 10 positions agree with TRBD2. V shed 11 bases and J 4 bases; nucleotides not matched to a gene: 11. The CDR3 has 14 amino acids. Germline-derived CDR1 and CDR2 are ENHRY and SYGVKD. The CDR3 here is CAASNLAGDYEQYF. For the CDR3, the DNA is TGTGCCGCGTCGAATCTAGCGGGAGATTACGAGCAGTACTTC.

Only a few counts were recorded for this clone. The V call is TRBV29-1, the J call TRBJ2-3; perhaps TRBD1 as D (5 bases). From germline, CDR1 is SQVTM and CDR2 ANQGSEA. CDR3 length equals 16 residues. The V end lost 8 bases, the J end lost 2 bases, and 23 bases lay between the germline ends. The CDR3 loop is CSFRGSFPLTTDTQYF. CDR3 in DNA: TGCAGCTTTAGGGGCTCCTTCCCTTTGACCACAGATACGCAGTATTTT.

This clone was seen only once. The chain links TRBV5-4 to TRBJ2-5; D uncertain. Germline CDR1 is SGHNT and CDR2 is YYREEE (reference sequence). The length of the CDR3 is 13 residues. V was cut by 0 bases and J by 2 bases, with 5 bases left in between. DNA for the CDR3: TGTGCCAGCAGCTTGGGCGGACAAGAGACCCAGTACTTC. Translation: CASSLGGQETQYF.